This passage covers 30 T cell receptor beta chains from one sample sequenced in a study of cytomegalovirus exposure and HLA in healthy donors (TCRdb year 2017). Library preparation employed the immunoSEQ multiplex PCR assay. The multiplex PCR relied on a mix of 60 forward primers for TCR Vbeta segments and 13 reverse primers for TCR Jbeta segments. The table was pulled from immuneACCESS by TCRdb, which kept in-frame rearrangements only. Such tables lose some clones; where checked, under half of the loss comes from unresolved V genes, and the rest has no known cause. The table for this sample lists some 95,000 clones; around 84% of them were counted only once. Of the sample, over 4% falls within the top ten clones. The sample consisted of PBMCs. Receptor source: a woman aged 35 to 49 in good health and CMV-seropositive.

This CDR3 is CASSLEPLSSYNEQFF. The CDR3 DNA follows: TGCGCCAGCAGCTTGGAGCCCCTGAGCTCCTACAATGAGCAGTTCTTC. The rearrangement links TRBV5-1 to TRBJ2-1; no definite D call. V lost 0 bases, J lost 0 bases, and 10 bases lay in between. The CDR3 covers 16 residues. Germline CDR1 reads SGHRS; CDR2 reads YFSETQ.

This chain connects TRBV7-2 to TRBJ1-2; 9 nucleotides match TRBD1. The CDR3 spans 14 residues. The junction had 4 bases not matched to a gene; V was cut back by 4 bases and J by 4 bases. Per germline, CDR1 SGHTA and CDR2 FQGNSA. CDR3 residues: CASSSDRGGYGYTF. The DNA of the CDR3 is TGTGCCAGCAGCTCAGACAGGGGGGGCTATGGCTACACCTTC.

V gene TRBV7-8 combines with J gene TRBJ2-7, with 10 bases fitting TRBD2. The CDR3 extends over 15 amino acids. Germline V gives CDR1 SGHVS, CDR2 FQNEAQ. V shed 5 bases, J shed 2 bases, and the junction held 6 bases outside the gene matches. The CDR3 DNA reads as TGTGCCAGCAGCACCGAAGCGGGAGGGCCCTACGAGCAGTACTTC. This translates into CASSTEAGGPYEQYF.

The table lists this clone with a few counts. This rearrangement joins TRBV4-2 to TRBJ2-6; D remains unclear. The germline gives CDR1 LGHNA, CDR2 YNFKEQ. CDR3 length: 14 amino acids. With 4 bases removed from V and 0 bases from J, the gap between germline ends came to 4 bases. The CDR3 nucleotides are TGTGCCAGCAGCCGGAGCTCTGGGGCCAACGTCCTGACTTTC. This encodes CASSRSSGANVLTF.

The chain carries TRBV2 and TRBJ1-1; tentatively, D is TRBD1 (6 bases). The CDR3 extends over 12 amino acids. Germline V gives CDR1 SNHLY, CDR2 FYNNEI. The ends were cut back, 7 bases at V and 5 bases at J, with 11 bases in the middle. The CDR3 protein is CASTWGLTEAFF. CDR3 nucleotides: TGTGCCAGCACGTGGGGGCTGACTGAAGCTTTCTTT.

CDR3 region: CASSFSGRDNEQFF. The CDR3, as DNA: TGTGCCAGCAGTTTCAGCGGGAGGGACAATGAGCAGTTCTTC. The chain employs TRBV27 and TRBJ2-1, with TRBD2 matching 10 bases. CDR1 is MNHEY, CDR2 SMNVEV, per germline (reference sequence). The CDR3 runs to 14 residues. V lost 3 bases to trimming and J lost 5 bases; unmatched junction nucleotides: 1.

The V call is TRBV6-6, the J call TRBJ1-4; D might be TRBD1 (5 bases). The CDR3 totals 15 residues. CDR1 and CDR2 (germline): MNHNY, SVGAGI (reference sequence). The ends were cut back, 4 bases at V and 3 bases at J, with 12 bases in the middle. The CDR3 DNA reads TGTGCCAGCAGTTTCGACAGAATTTCTAATGAAAAACTGTTTTTT. As protein: CASSFDRISNEKLFF.

This clone was picked up a small number of times. V usage is TRBV7-9 and J usage is TRBJ1-4; possible D gene TRBD1, 6 bases. V was cut by 4 bases and J by 6 bases, with 15 bases left in between. The CDR3 covers 15 residues. Germline CDR1 SEHNR, CDR2 FQNEAQ (reference sequence). CDR3 sequence reads: CASSSSYREDEKLFF. The CDR3 DNA follows: TGTGCCAGCAGCTCCTCGTACAGGGAAGATGAAAAACTGTTTTTT.

The chain employs TRBV10-3 and TRBJ2-1; tentatively, D is TRBD2 (5 bases). Germline V gives CDR1 ENHRY, CDR2 SYGVKD. This CDR3 is 16 amino acids long. V was cut by 3 bases and J by 2 bases, with 14 bases left in between. CDR3 protein: CAISDSLSGTYNEQFF. CDR3 nucleotide sequence: TGTGCCATCAGTGATAGTTTGAGCGGAACCTACAATGAGCAGTTCTTC.

The chain uses TRBV20-1 and TRBJ1-1; TRBD1 might be the D (5 bases). Germline V gene sequence: CDR1 DFQATT, CDR2 SNEGSKA (reference sequence). Trimming left V 6 bases short and J 5 bases short, with 10 bases between. CDR3 size: 11 residues. The CDR3 DNA is TGCAGTGCCCAAAGGGGAACTGAAGCTTTCTTT. This codes for CSAQRGTEAFF.

The rearrangement uses TRBV9 and TRBJ2-7; TRBD2 matches at 8 bases. Per the germline V gene, CDR1 is SGDLS and CDR2 is YYNGEE. J lost 4 bases, V lost 0 bases, and 6 bases had no gene match. This CDR3 spans 15 amino acids. The CDR3 DNA is TGTGCCAGCAGCGTAGAGGGAGCGGGAGCGTACGAGCAGTACTTC. Translated: CASSVEGAGAYEQYF.

The CDR3 DNA reads as TGTGCCAGCAGCTTAAAGGGCCCCGGGACTAGCGGGGTAGATACGCAGTATTTT. Protein: CASSLKGPGTSGVDTQYF. The rearrangement uses TRBV7-3 and TRBJ2-3, with 13 nucleotides matching TRBD2. V gave up 1 base and J gave up 5 bases; unmatched junction bases: 9. The germline CDR1 and CDR2 sequences are SGHTA and FQGTGA. The CDR3 sequence is 18 residues long.

This chain links TRBV2 with TRBJ1-5; the match to TRBD1 covers 7 bases. After removal of 3 bases from V and 7 bases from J, the junction contained 9 bases not matched to a gene. The CDR3 totals 15 residues. CDR1 SNHLY and CDR2 FYNNEI come from the germline V gene. CDR3: CASSDAHRGWQPQHF. CDR3 bases: TGTGCCAGCAGTGATGCTCACAGGGGATGGCAGCCCCAGCATTTT.

The CDR3 protein is CASRVRAGGELFF. DNA of the CDR3: TGTGCCAGCAGGGTCAGGGCTGGCGGGGAGCTGTTTTTT. The V call is TRBV7-2, the J call TRBJ2-2; D perhaps matches TRBD1 (5 bases). Germline V lookup: CDR1 SGHTA, CDR2 FQGNSA. Trimming stripped 6 bases from V and 7 bases from J, with 12 bases between. The CDR3 sequence is 13 residues long.

The chain joins TRBV29-1 to TRBJ1-5; possibly TRBD1 for D (5 bases). The V gene's germline CDR1 is SQVTM and CDR2 ANQGSEA. CDR3 length equals 13 residues. The V end was cut by 3 bases, the J end by 5 bases, with 11 bases between. The CDR3: CSVEGGDDQPQHF. The CDR3 DNA follows: TGCAGCGTTGAGGGAGGGGACGATCAGCCCCAGCATTTT.

The rearrangement uses TRBV5-1 and TRBJ2-3, with 11 nucleotides matching TRBD2. With 0 bases clipped from V and 4 bases from J, the junction kept 7 bases outside the gene matches. This CDR3 is 17 amino acids long. Per germline, CDR1 SGHRS and CDR2 YFSETQ. CDR3: CASSLELAGVGADTQYF. The CDR3 DNA follows: TGCGCCAGCAGCTTGGAACTAGCGGGAGTTGGGGCAGATACGCAGTATTTT. The full variable domain, completed using reference TRBV5-1 and TRBJ2-3, is KAGVTQTPRYLIKTRGQQVTLSCSPISGHRSVSWYQQTPGQGLQFLFEYFSETQRNKGNFPGRFSGRQFSNSRSEMNVSTLELGDSALYLCASSLELAGVGADTQYFGPGTRLTVL.

This clone was seen only a few times. The chain joins TRBV2 to TRBJ2-7, with 9 bases matching TRBD1. V dropped 2 bases and J dropped 2; count of bases not matched to a gene: 1. Germline V gene sequence: CDR1 SNHLY, CDR2 FYNNEI. This CDR3 contains 14 residues. The CDR3 sequence is CASSERQGAYEQYF. The CDR3 DNA reads TGTGCCAGCAGTGAACGACAGGGGGCCTACGAGCAGTACTTC. The variable domain in full, completed from reference TRBV2 and TRBJ2-7, reads EPEVTQTPSHQVTQMGQEVILRCVPISNHLYFYWYRQILGQKVEFLVSFYNNEISEKSEIFDDQFSVERPDGSNFTLKIRSTKLEDSAMYFCASSERQGAYEQYFGPGTRLTVT.

This clone was detected a few times. The chain is built from TRBV5-4 and TRBJ2-1; D ambiguous. V lost 1 base and J lost 1, with 6 bases in between. This CDR3 contains 14 residues. Germline V gene data show CDR1 as SGHNT and CDR2 as YYREEE (reference sequence). The CDR3 reads CASSLSVSYNEQFF. Written as DNA, the CDR3 is TGTGCCAGCAGCTTGAGCGTTTCCTACAATGAGCAGTTCTTC.

V and J are TRBV7-8 and TRBJ2-3; D gene ambiguous. Germline loops: CDR1 SGHVS, CDR2 FQNEAQ. This CDR3 spans 14 amino acids. The V end lost 1 base, the J end lost 2 bases, and 7 bases lay between the germline ends. The CDR3: CASSLDSPTDTQYF. The DNA for the CDR3 is TGTGCCAGCAGCTTAGACAGCCCCACAGATACGCAGTATTTT.

V is TRBV6-4 and J is TRBJ2-1, with 10 nucleotides matching TRBD1. The J segment lost 3 bases and the V segment lost 2 bases, leaving 4 bases of the junction unmatched. The germline CDR1 and CDR2 sequences are MRHNA and SNTAGT. This CDR3 is built from 16 residues. CDR3 sequence (DNA): TGTGCCAGCAGTGACAAAGGGACAGGGGACTACAATGAGCAGTTCTTC. Amino acid sequence: CASSDKGTGDYNEQFF.

The rearrangement links TRBV29-1 to TRBJ1-1; D perhaps matches TRBD1 (6 bases). Per germline, CDR1 SQVTM and CDR2 ANQGSEA. The CDR3 spans 13 residues. The V end lost 4 bases, the J end lost 4 bases, and 13 bases lay between the germline ends. Here the CDR3 DNA reads TGCAGCGTTGCAGGGGCCCGGACCACTGAAGCTTTCTTT. Its protein is CSVAGARTTEAFF.

This clone was seen only once. The V call is TRBV18, the J call TRBJ1-2; TRBD1 aligns across 8 bases. V lost 3 bases and J lost 4; bases outside the gene matches: 7. Germline V gene sequence: CDR1 KGHSH, CDR2 LQKENI. The CDR3 consists of 15 residues. The CDR3 sequence: CASSPIIQGAYGYTF. In DNA form, the CDR3 reads TGTGCCAGCTCACCTATTATCCAGGGGGCCTATGGCTACACCTTC.

The V and J genes are TRBV30 and TRBJ2-5; 11 positions match TRBD1. Matching the DNA end better, TRBJ2-7 makes the J call doubtful. The germline CDR1 and CDR2 sequences are GTSNPN and SVGIG (reference sequence). The CDR3 has 15 residues. The CDR3 here is CAWSPSGQGAYEQYF. DNA of the CDR3: TGTGCCTGGAGTCCATCGGGACAGGGGGCCTACGAGCAGTACTTC.

The chain is built from TRBV11-2 and TRBJ2-3, with TRBD1 matching over 10 bases. Germline assignment: CDR1 SGHAT and CDR2 FQNNGV. The CDR3 loop spans 16 amino acids. V trimming: 5 bases; J trimming: 3 bases; junction bases outside the gene matches: 8. CDR3 in DNA: TGTGCCAGCAGCGGCTGGACAGGGGGAAAGACAGATACGCAGTATTTT. Translated, it gives CASSGWTGGKTDTQYF.

V gene TRBV15 combines with J gene TRBJ2-3; maybe TRBD1 (5 bases). Looked up from germline, CDR1 is LNHNV and CDR2 is YYDKDF (reference sequence). This CDR3 has 15 residues. V was shortened by 1 base and J by 6 bases, with 14 bases between the two germline ends. The CDR3 sequence is CATSRGIWGSDTQYF. The CDR3 nucleotides are TGTGCCACCAGCAGAGGTATTTGGGGCTCCGATACGCAGTATTTT.

This chain links TRBV7-8 with TRBJ1-2; 8 bases are shared with TRBD1. Germline V lookup: CDR1 SGHVS, CDR2 FQNEAQ. V lost 2 bases and J lost 0; bases outside the gene matches: 5. The CDR3 loop spans 16 amino acids. The CDR3 spells CASSLQRTGTNYGYTF. CDR3 sequence (DNA): TGTGCCAGCAGCTTACAACGGACAGGGACTAACTATGGCTACACCTTC.

This rearrangement joins TRBV30 to TRBJ2-3, with a tentative D call TRBD2 (5 bases). The CDR3 has 13 residues. With 6 bases removed from V and 4 bases from J, the gap between germline ends came to 14 bases. CDR1 and CDR2 from the germline V gene are GTSNPN and SVGIG (reference sequence). The CDR3 DNA sequence: TGTGCCTGTTGCGGGCGGCGGGCAGATACGCAGTATTTT. Translation: CACCGRRADTQYF.

The J gene is TRBJ2-3, the V gene TRBV28; 12 nucleotides align to TRBD2. Germline loops: CDR1 MDHEN, CDR2 SYDVKM. The CDR3 length is 20 residues. V shed 3 bases, J shed 5 bases, and the junction held 18 bases outside the gene matches. The CDR3 region is CASSFPGLAGVVGARDTQYF. The CDR3 coding sequence is TGTGCCAGCAGTTTCCCGGGACTAGCGGGTGTGGTAGGAGCGCGAGATACGCAGTATTTT. The full variable domain, completed using reference TRBV28 and TRBJ2-3, is DVKVTQSSRYLVKRTGEKVFLECVQDMDHENMFWYRQDPGLGLRLIYFSYDVKMKEKGDIPEGYSVSREKKERFSLILESASTNQTSMYLCASSFPGLAGVVGARDTQYFGPGTRLTVL.

The V call is TRBV28, the J call TRBJ1-5, with TRBD1 matching 8 bases. Germline V gene sequence: CDR1 MDHEN, CDR2 SYDVKM. V lost 5 bases, J lost 4 bases, and 10 bases stayed unmatched. The CDR3 extends over 16 amino acids. The CDR3 reads CASSDPGQGKNQPQHF. The CDR3 nucleotides are TGTGCCAGCAGTGACCCCGGACAGGGAAAAAATCAGCCCCAGCATTTT.

The chain combines TRBV4-1 with TRBJ2-1; maybe TRBD2 (5 bases). Germline V gene sequence: CDR1 MGHRA, CDR2 YSYEKL. The CDR3 extends over 18 amino acids. V was clipped by 1 base and J by 5 bases, with 21 bases between them. The CDR3: CASSQVGRRTPGHNEQFF. The CDR3 region has the DNA TGCGCCAGCAGCCAAGTTGGCCGGAGGACTCCCGGTCACAATGAGCAGTTCTTC.